This T cell receptor (beta chain) was recovered during a study of pediatric ulcerative colitis. Some clones are missing from TCRdb's copy, which holds only in-frame ones; the method was immunoSEQ multiplex PCR. The sample yields over 45,000 clones, more than 60% seen once. One to two pinch biopsies were taken from the rectum during colonoscopy. With V trimmed by 5 bases and J by 4 bases, 7 bases remained unmatched. CDR3 length: 15 residues. CDR1 and CDR2 from the germline V gene are SGHTA and FQGNSA. Specimen: gut tissue. This rearrangement joins TRBV7-2 to TRBJ1-4; 7 bases fit TRBD1. The receptor was derived from a girl aged 10 to 17 with moderate ulcerative colitis. CDR3: CASSPGTANNEKLFF. In nucleotides, the CDR3 is TGTGCCAGCAGCCCCGGGACAGCCAATAATGAAAAACTGTTTTTT. Supplemented by reference TRBV7-2 and TRBJ1-4, the full variable domain reads GAGVSQSPSNKVTEKGKDVELRCDPISGHTALYWYRQSLGQGLEFLIYFQGNSAPDKSGLPSDRFSAERTGGSVSTLTIQRTQQEDSAVYLCASSPGTANNEKLFFGSGTQLSVL.